This T cell receptor beta chain was sequenced during a study of Ad26.COV2.S vaccination and SARS-CoV-2 variants. Study-level findings and limits: Total T cell responses were possibly underestimated by TCR breadth and depth analyses. Similar non-spike TCR breadth was observed in recipients of vaccine and of placebo.

Points on this clone: Antigen unknown.

Repertoires were generated with immunoSEQ multiplex PCR, while TCRdb's copy carries only in-frame clones and drops some. The sample shows around 86,000 clones, under 90% of them seen only once. Germline CDR1 and CDR2: SGDLS and YYNGEE. The V and J ends lost 0 bases and 2 bases respectively, with 6 bases between them. The CDR3 extends over 14 amino acids. This clonotype was sampled from a human donor who had recovered from COVID-19. Source: peripheral blood, taken after recovery from COVID-19. The gene calls are TRBV9 and TRBJ2-4, with D perhaps TRBD1 or TRBD2 (5 bases each). This CDR3 reads CASSVGGPKNIQYF. CDR3 in DNA: TGTGCCAGCAGCGTAGGGGGACCCAAAAACATTCAGTACTTC.